This T cell receptor beta chain was identified in a study of cytomegalovirus exposure and HLA in healthy donors. PCR primers comprised 60 Vbeta and 13 Jbeta primers. Clones were sequenced by immunoSEQ multiplex PCR, and TCRdb holds only the in-frame ones, with some missing. Of around 100,000 clones listed, 55% to 85% are singletons. Findings and caveats of the study: Later, an analysis showed that TCR beta chains associated with HLA were more clonally expanded than others that were equally common. Overall, approximately 150 TCR beta chains were annotated as cytomegalovirus-associated.

This clone occurred once. Antigen unknown. Sequences were obtained from PBMCs. The source of this sequence is a woman under 30 in good health and CMV-seropositive.

CDR3 sequence reads: CASSHRQEMDSPLHF. For the CDR3, the DNA is TGTGCCAGCAGTCATAGACAGGAAATGGATTCACCCCTCCACTTT. This rearrangement joins TRBV27 to TRBJ1-6; D possibly corresponds to TRBD1 (6 bases). The CDR3 extends over 15 amino acids. Germline-derived CDR1 and CDR2 are MNHEY and SMNVEV (reference sequence). Trimming removed 5 bases from V and 8 bases from J, with 16 bases in between.